This T cell receptor beta chain was captured in a study of T cell responses to AZD1222 COVID-19 vaccine. Sequenced by immunoSEQ multiplex PCR; TCRdb stores in-frame clones only, minus some. Here the sample spans around 180,000 clones, 90% being singletons. Points from the study as a whole: Following two doses of AZD1222, Spike-specific TCR breadth and depth rose. Repertoire samples came only from after the peak T cell response. Females made up more of the donors, who were largely white British, and clonal diversity may have come out too low. Across the whole spike, CD4 TCRs peaked at regions 160-218 and 743-854.

On this clone: The target antigen is unknown.

The V end was cut by 2 bases, the J end by 1 base, with 11 bases between. Germline loops: CDR1 LNHNV, CDR2 YYDKDF (reference sequence). The CDR3 is 15 residues long. This material consisted of peripheral blood, taken on day 0 of AZD1222 vaccination. The source is an adult in good health. The J gene is TRBJ1-2, the V gene TRBV15; a weak D match, TRBD1 (5 bases). CDR3 DNA: TGTGCCACCAGCAGATCTGGGGGGGTTAACTATGGCTACACCTTC. Protein sequence: CATSRSGGVNYGYTF.